A selection of T cell receptor beta chains follows, all from one sample in a study of shared T cell receptors in the human thymus. Sequencing was performed with immunoSEQ multiplex PCR; in TCRdb, only in-frame clones are kept and a portion is missing. The sample contains roughly 660,000 clones, around nine tenths of which appear only once. Another study also made use of these data, one on human thymus T cells.

Material for sequencing was thymocytes. The receptors shown here come from a boy younger than two with a congenital heart defect. CDR3s include the opening cysteine and the closing phenylalanine or tryptophan. Each record gives: D gene, J gene, clone size, CDR3 length, V gene, CDR3 DNA, CDR3 protein. D genes are given only for firm matches. Part of the rows lack a size; the others show once, few, many or a class for expanded clones.

.,TRBJ2-7,.,14,TRBV6-5,TGTGCCAGCAGTTACTCGGCTAGCTCGAACGAGCAGTACTTC,CASSYSASSNEQYF
.,TRBJ2-7,.,15,TRBV6-5,TGTGCCAGCAGTTGTCGACAGGACGGGACCTCCGAGCAGTACTTC,CASSCRQDGTSEQYF
.,TRBJ1-3,few,13,TRBV10-3,TGTGCCATCACCAACTACACTGGAAACACCATATATTTT,CAITNYTGNTIYF
TRBD1,TRBJ2-2,.,16,TRBV6-6,TGTGCCAGCAGTTACCGGGGACAGGTGCGCACCGGGGAGCTGTTTTTT,CASSYRGQVRTGELFF
.,TRBJ1-5,.,18,TRBV7-6,TGTGCCAGCAGCTTAGAAACCCCCGGGCAGGGGCTTAATCAGCCCCAGCATTTT,CASSLETPGQGLNQPQHF
TRBD1,TRBJ2-3,.,16,TRBV10-1,TGCGCCAGCAGGCCCGGACAGGGAGAATGCACAGATACGCAGTATTTT,CASRPGQGECTDTQYF
.,TRBJ2-5,once,17,TRBV2,TGTGCCAGCAGTGATAAAGGTCAGGGCCCGAGCCAAGAGACCCAGTACTTC,CASSDKGQGPSQETQYF
.,TRBJ2-2,.,15,TRBV4-2,TGTGCCAGCAGCCAAGTGGGGCTTTCCACCGGGGAGCTGTTTTTT,CASSQVGLSTGELFF
.,TRBJ1-2,.,14,TRBV5-6,TGTGCCAGCAGCTGGATGGGGGGGTCCTATGGCTACACCTTC,CASSWMGGSYGYTF
.,TRBJ1-4,.,14,TRBV6-1,TGTGCCAGCAGTGAAATGTGGACACCAGAAAAACTGTTTTTT,CASSEMWTPEKLFF
TRBD2,TRBJ2-7,.,16,TRBV6-5,TGTGCCAGCAGTTACTCGAAAGCTAGCGGGATCTGTGAGCAGTACTTC,CASSYSKASGICEQYF
TRBD1,TRBJ1-2,.,15,TRBV28,TGTGCCAGCAGTCCCCGACCTACAGGGGTCTATGGCTACACCTTC,CASSPRPTGVYGYTF
TRBD1,TRBJ1-4,.,15,TRBV30,TGTGCCTGGAGTCCTGGAGACAGGGTGAATGAAAAACTGTTTTTT,CAWSPGDRVNEKLFF
.,TRBJ1-1,.,16,TRBV11-1,TGTGCCAGCAGGACTATGTTAGGAGGGAAGAACACTGAAGCTTTCTTT,CASRTMLGGKNTEAFF
.,TRBJ1-4,few,13,TRBV28,TGTGCCAGCAGTTTATGGGAGGAGGAAAAACTGTTTTTT,CASSLWEEEKLFF
.,TRBJ1-2,.,15,TRBV5-6,TGTGCCAGCAGCTCTTACAGGGAAGGAGGCTATGGCTACACCTTC,CASSSYREGGYGYTF
.,TRBJ2-7,.,14,TRBV12-5,TGTGCTAGTGGTTTGGGGAGCCTTCACGACGAGCAGTACTTC,CASGLGSLHDEQYF
.,TRBJ2-7,.,16,TRBV6-5,TGTGCCAGCAGTTTCGGACTAACGGGCCCTCCGGGCGAGCAGTACTTC,CASSFGLTGPPGEQYF
.,TRBJ2-3,.,18,TRBV4-1,TGCGCCAGCAGCCAGCCGACCCCGCCCGGGAATAACACAGATACGCAGTATTTT,CASSQPTPPGNNTDTQYF
TRBD1,TRBJ2-5,.,16,TRBV28,TGTGCCAGCAGTCGCACCCACTCCGGGACAGAAGAGACCCAGTACTTC,CASSRTHSGTEETQYF
.,TRBJ2-3,.,15,TRBV2,TGTGCCAGCAGTGAGGTATTCACTAGCACAGATACGCAGTATTTT,CASSEVFTSTDTQYF
.,TRBJ2-2,.,15,TRBV18,TGTGCCAGCTCACCTCCCACAGGAGGGTCGGGGGAGCTGTTTTTT,CASSPPTGGSGELFF
TRBD2,TRBJ2-7,.,16,TRBV18,TGTGCCAGCTCACCCCTACCACTAGCGGGGCCCTACGAGCAGTACTTC,CASSPLPLAGPYEQYF
.,TRBJ1-4,.,11,TRBV18,TGTGCCAGCTCACCAGGACACAAACTGTTTTTT,CASSPGHKLFF
TRBD1,TRBJ2-1,.,16,TRBV19,TGTGCCAGTAGTACCGCTTGGACAGGGGACTACAATGAGCAGTTCTTC,CASSTAWTGDYNEQFF
.,TRBJ2-1,once,12,TRBV18,TGTGCCAGCTCACCAAATCCCCTCTCGCAGTTCTTC,CASSPNPLSQFF